A selection of T cell receptor beta chains follows, all from one sample in a study of CXCR3-negative and CXCR3-positive naive CD8 T cells. No DNA is given; TCRdb re-called the 5' RACE reads and lists each CDR3 protein once. This sample lists about 84,000 distinct CDR3 sequences; its ten largest clones have about 0.62%. The source material was naive CXCR3+ CD8+ T cells from blood. The receptor set was obtained from a human donor in good health. Some clones in this sample may be carry-over from other donors' samples. The CDR3 runs from the conserved cysteine through the conserved F or W. Fields, in order: V gene, J gene, CDR3 protein.

V gene: TRBV12-3/TRBV12-4; J gene: TRBJ1-1; CDR3 protein: CASSFGPQAFF
V gene: TRBV7-2; J gene: TRBJ2-7; CDR3 protein: CASSWGGGGEQYF
V gene: TRBV29-1; J gene: TRBJ1-5; CDR3 protein: CSVSGTARQPQHF
V gene: TRBV28; J gene: TRBJ2-2; CDR3 protein: CASSFLGTGELFF
V gene: TRBV5-1; J gene: TRBJ2-1; CDR3 protein: CASGWVGTGGTDEQFF
V gene: TRBV6-6; J gene: TRBJ2-7; CDR3 protein: CASSYSEDEQYF
V gene: TRBV4-1; J gene: TRBJ2-3; CDR3 protein: CASSQDVGRPDTQYF
V gene: TRBV19; J gene: TRBJ1-1; CDR3 protein: CASSIARYTEAFF
V gene: TRBV7-6; J gene: TRBJ2-7; CDR3 protein: CASSLEVGAEQYF
V gene: TRBV5-1; J gene: TRBJ2-7; CDR3 protein: CASSLQGYEQYF
V gene: TRBV6-5; J gene: TRBJ2-1; CDR3 protein: CASKVILVVQYNEQFF
V gene: TRBV14; J gene: TRBJ1-2; CDR3 protein: CASSQGYGVYGYTF
V gene: TRBV28; J gene: TRBJ2-1; CDR3 protein: CASSLFDSRSSYNEQFF
V gene: TRBV5-6; J gene: TRBJ2-3; CDR3 protein: CASSSGTVTDTQYF
V gene: TRBV12-3/TRBV12-4; J gene: TRBJ1-1; CDR3 protein: CASSLAQGARTEAFF
V gene: TRBV4-1; J gene: TRBJ1-2; CDR3 protein: CASSQERGGPGYTF
V gene: TRBV3-1; J gene: TRBJ1-5; CDR3 protein: CASSQDHADNQPQHF
V gene: TRBV20-1; J gene: TRBJ2-2; CDR3 protein: CSARDLRLATNTGELFF
V gene: TRBV29-1; J gene: TRBJ2-7; CDR3 protein: CSVEGGTLSSYEQYF
V gene: TRBV21-1; J gene: TRBJ1-1; CDR3 protein: CASSNTQRKMNTEAFF